This is a list of T cell receptor beta chains from one sample in a study of PD-1 blockade in classical Hodgkin lymphoma. The repertoire was sequenced with immunoSEQ multiplex PCR; TCRdb's copy has only in-frame clones and lacks some. The sample shows about 14,000 clones, approximately 83% of them seen only once. Specimen: peripheral blood mononuclear cells (PBMCs), collected at baseline. These receptors were obtained from a human donor with classical Hodgkin lymphoma. CDR3s include the opening cysteine and the closing phenylalanine or tryptophan. The order of the fields is D gene, V gene, J gene, CDR3 protein. A D gene is named only where the DNA matches it firmly.

>-|TRBV2|TRBJ2-7
CASSESLGRRSYEQYF
>-|TRBV6-5|TRBJ1-5
CASRLNSNQPQHF
>-|TRBV6-5|TRBJ2-7
CASSYQGRHEQYF
>TRBD1|TRBV6-5|TRBJ2-5
CASSARQGAKTQYF
>TRBD2|TRBV18|TRBJ2-1
CASSPPGLAVYNEQFF
>TRBD1|TRBV5-1|TRBJ2-6
CASSGTGGAPASGANVLTF
>-|TRBV4-1|TRBJ2-1
CASSQGLATMYNEQFF
>-|TRBV5-1|TRBJ2-3
CASSLALGSDTQYF
>TRBD1|TRBV10-3|TRBJ1-5
CAIGTVNQPQHF
>-|TRBV6-5|TRBJ1-5
CASSPGRPPQPQHF
>TRBD1|TRBV7-6|TRBJ1-5
CASSLQTGGNQPQHF
>-|TRBV5-1|TRBJ2-2
CASSFTGAGELFF
>TRBD1|TRBV28|TRBJ1-6
CASSSALGRGTYNSPLHF
>TRBD1|TRBV7-6|TRBJ1-1
CASSPRTGTNTEAFF
>-|TRBV19|TRBJ1-1
CASSINAGNTEAFF
>TRBD1|TRBV13|TRBJ1-3
CASGTAGNTIYF
>-|TRBV29-1|TRBJ1-3
CSALGSSSGNTIYF
>-|TRBV6-5|TRBJ2-1
CASSPKRAGRDEQFF
>-|TRBV5-1|TRBJ1-2
CASSLEAGSNYGYTF
>-|TRBV7-2|TRBJ1-2
CASSLVTTGMGYTF
>TRBD2|TRBV7-8|TRBJ2-7
CASSSPGLARF
>-|TRBV6-4|TRBJ1-4
CASSVGLEKLFF
>TRBD1|TRBV6-6|TRBJ1-5
CATRGQVSQPQHF
>-|TRBV27|TRBJ1-1
CASSDFRGQAFF
>-|TRBV7-2|TRBJ1-6
CASRTRGDSPLHF
>-|TRBV10-1|TRBJ2-2
CASSRSVAGELFF
>TRBD1|TRBV27|TRBJ1-2
CASSIGTGAGYGYTF
>-|TRBV7-9|TRBJ1-1
CASSLVIWGMNTEAFF
>-|TRBV25-1|TRBJ2-7
CASRGADEQYF
>-|TRBV19|TRBJ1-2
CASSISGLSYGYTF
>-|TRBV19|TRBJ1-6
CASRTSSYNSPLHF
>-|TRBV19|TRBJ1-2
CASSETLGGYTF
>-|TRBV6-5|TRBJ2-5
CVLGTCETQYF
>TRBD1|TRBV7-9|TRBJ1-2
CASSLGRQGNGYTF
>TRBD2|TRBV5-1|TRBJ2-3
CASSLWGGGADTQYF
>TRBD1|TRBV5-1|TRBJ1-4
CASSIDRGQSEKLFF
>TRBD2|TRBV10-3|TRBJ2-6
CAIGSGGGVSGANVLTF
>TRBD1|TRBV7-8|TRBJ2-7
CASRPPGGSYEQYF
>-|TRBV10-2|TRBJ2-7
CATEQGIYEQYF
>TRBD1|TRBV19|TRBJ2-7
CASSIDLRQGEFHYEQYF
>-|TRBV7-2|TRBJ1-1
CASSIGWGVEAFF
>TRBD1|TRBV2|TRBJ1-2
CAIERGRNYGYTF
>-|TRBV9|TRBJ1-5
CASSVGQDGQPQHF
>-|TRBV6-6|TRBJ2-3
CASSTQGGGTDTQYF
>-|TRBV6-5|TRBJ2-5
CASSYSSGEVETQYF
>-|TRBV2|TRBJ2-1
CASIEVLYNEQFF
>-|TRBV6-5|TRBJ1-1
CASSYGGKAFF
>-|TRBV19|TRBJ1-1
CASSIWRGRNTEAFF
>TRBD1|TRBV2|TRBJ1-2
CASSPRGRFGYTF